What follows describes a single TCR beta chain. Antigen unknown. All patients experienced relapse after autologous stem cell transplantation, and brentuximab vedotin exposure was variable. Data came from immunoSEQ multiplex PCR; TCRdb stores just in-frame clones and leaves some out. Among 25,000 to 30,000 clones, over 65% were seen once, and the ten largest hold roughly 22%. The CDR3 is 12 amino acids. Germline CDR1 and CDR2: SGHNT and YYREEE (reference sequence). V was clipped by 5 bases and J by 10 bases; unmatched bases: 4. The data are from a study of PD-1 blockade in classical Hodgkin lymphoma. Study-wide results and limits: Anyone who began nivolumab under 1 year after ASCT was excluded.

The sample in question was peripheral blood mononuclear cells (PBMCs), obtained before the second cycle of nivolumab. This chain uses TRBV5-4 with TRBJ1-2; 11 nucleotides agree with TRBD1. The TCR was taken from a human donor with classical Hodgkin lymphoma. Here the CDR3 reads CASRMGQGVYTF. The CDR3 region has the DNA TGTGCCAGCAGGATGGGACAGGGGGTCTACACCTTC.